These 6 T cell receptor beta chains originate from one sample sequenced in a study of human T cells and chemical hapten exposure. In TCRdb, the RACE reads were re-called with MiXCR into one record per CDR3 protein. The table has roughly 250,000 distinct CDR3 sequences, 7.5% to 10% seen once. Time point meaning: pre-sensitization, week 0. Treatment defined: therapeutic diphenylcyclopropenone sensitization with weekly scalp DPC. The specimen comprised whole blood, sampled in connection with sensitization to the hapten diphenylcyclopropenone (DPC). These receptors all stem from a woman in her 40s with alopecia areata. Some clones in this sample may be carry-over from other donors' samples.

The rearrangement joins TRBV29-1 to TRBJ1-1, with 7 bases fitting TRBD1. Germline V CDR1 and CDR2: SQVTM, ANQGSEA. The CDR3 is 12 amino acids. Trimming cost V 7 bases and J 4 bases; bases outside gene matches: 6. Here the CDR3 DNA reads TGCAGCGGCCAGGGGGACGGCACTGAAGCTTTCTTT. It is translated as CSGQGDGTEAFF. Together with reference TRBV29-1 and TRBJ1-1, the CDR3 gives the full variable domain: SAVISQKPSRDICQRGTSLTIQCQVDSQVTMMFWYRQQPGQSLTLIATANQGSEATYESGFVIDKFPISRPNLTFSTLTVSNMSPEDSSIYLCSGQGDGTEAFFGQGTRLTVV.

This clonotype was picked up many times. The rearrangement joins TRBV4-1 to TRBJ2-1; 10 bases are shared with TRBD2. The germline V gene has CDR1 MGHRA and CDR2 YSYEKL. J lost 4 bases, V lost 0 bases, and 3 bases had no gene match. This CDR3 is built from 16 residues. The CDR3 region has the DNA TGCGCCAGCAGCCAAGATTCTAGCGGGAGATACAATGAGCAGTTCTTC. It specifies CASSQDSSGRYNEQFF.

The chain employs TRBV20-1 and TRBJ1-2; no clear D gene. Germline CDR1 DFQATT, CDR2 SNEGSKA (reference sequence). V gave up 6 bases and J gave up 1 base, with 12 bases separating them. The CDR3 has 13 amino acids. In nucleotides, the CDR3 is TGCAGTGCCCAGACTGTTGATAACTATGGCTACACCTTC. Protein product: CSAQTVDNYGYTF.

This clonotype was detected a few times. V gene TRBV3-1 combines with J gene TRBJ1-6; D may be TRBD1 (6 bases). V lost 3 bases and J lost 10, with 10 bases in between. The CDR3 has 13 amino acids. Per the germline V gene, CDR1 is LGHDT and CDR2 is YNNKEL (reference sequence). The CDR3, as DNA: TGTGCCAGCAGCCAGGGGGCGCGGTCACCCCTCCACTTT. Protein product: CASSQGARSPLHF.

V and J are TRBV5-1 and TRBJ1-1; TRBD1 might be the D (6 bases). Germline values: CDR1 SGHRS, CDR2 YFSETQ. Trimming shortened V by 0 bases and J by 7 bases, and 16 bases separated the two germline ends. The CDR3 runs to 15 residues. The CDR3 DNA follows: TGCGCCAGCAGCTTGGAAGAGACAGGCTCCATTGAAGCTTTCTTT. It encodes CASSLEETGSIEAFF.

The CDR3 protein is CASSLVGRSYNEQFF. Written as DNA, the CDR3 is TGTGCCAGCAGCTTAGTTGGGCGTTCCTACAATGAGCAGTTCTTC. The chain combines TRBV7-2 with TRBJ2-1; D is undetermined. CDR3 length: 15 amino acids. Germline V gene lookup returns CDR1 SGHTA and CDR2 FQGNSA. Trimming removed 1 base at V and 1 base at J, with 8 bases between.